The clone carrying this T cell receptor beta chain was seen a handful of times. No antigen is known for it. A single record per CDR3 protein comes from TCRdb applying MiXCR to the reads. Of approximately 500,000 distinct CDR3 sequences in the sample, roughly 29% were seen once. These data are taken from a study of T cell repertoires in cytomegalovirus infection. About the study: Indicated by public TCR beta signatures were CMV infection and matching HLA type. Study observations and caveats: Summed frequency of public TCR beta families distinguished CMV carriers with the relevant HLA. HLA-C-restricted CMV clonotypes gave the most frequent clonotype in two of eight donors.

CDR1 SGHTA and CDR2 FQGNSA come from the germline V gene. This CDR3 has 15 amino acids. J lost 3 bases, V lost 1 base, and 3 bases had no gene match. The chain is built from TRBV7-2 and TRBJ2-1, with 7 positions matching TRBD2. The source of this sequence is a human donor in good health (CMV status not recorded). Some clones in this sample may be carry-over from other donors' samples. Material: PBMCs. CDR3 in amino acids: CASSLEPSGYNEQFF. The CDR3, as DNA: TGTGCCAGCAGCTTAGAGCCTAGCGGCTACAATGAGCAGTTCTTC.